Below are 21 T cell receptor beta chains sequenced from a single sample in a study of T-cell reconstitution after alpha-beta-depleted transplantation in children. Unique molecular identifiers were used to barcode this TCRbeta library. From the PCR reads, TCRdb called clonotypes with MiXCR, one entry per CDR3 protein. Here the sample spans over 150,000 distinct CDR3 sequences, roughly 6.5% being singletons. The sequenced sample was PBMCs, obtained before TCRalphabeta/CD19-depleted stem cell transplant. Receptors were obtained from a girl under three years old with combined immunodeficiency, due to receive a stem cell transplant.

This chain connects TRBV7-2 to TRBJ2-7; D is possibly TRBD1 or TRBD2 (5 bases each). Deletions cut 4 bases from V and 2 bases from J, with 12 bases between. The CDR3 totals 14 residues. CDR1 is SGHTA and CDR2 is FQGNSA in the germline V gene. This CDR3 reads CASSWGPAAYEQYF. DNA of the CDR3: TGTGCCAGCAGCTGGGGACCCGCGGCCTACGAGCAGTACTTC.

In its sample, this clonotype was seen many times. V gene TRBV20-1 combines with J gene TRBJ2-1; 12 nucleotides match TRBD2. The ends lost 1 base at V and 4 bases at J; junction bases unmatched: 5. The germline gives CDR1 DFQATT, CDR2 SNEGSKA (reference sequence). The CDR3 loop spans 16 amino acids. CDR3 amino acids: CSARARTSGIYNEQFF. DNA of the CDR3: TGCAGTGCTAGAGCACGGACTAGCGGGATTTACAATGAGCAGTTCTTC.

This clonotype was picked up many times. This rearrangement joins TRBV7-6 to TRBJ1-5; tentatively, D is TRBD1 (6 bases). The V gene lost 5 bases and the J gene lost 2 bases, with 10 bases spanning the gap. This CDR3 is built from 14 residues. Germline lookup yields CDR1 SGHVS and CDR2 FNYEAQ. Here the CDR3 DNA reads TGTGCCAGCAGCCCAGGGGATGGCAATCAGCCCCAGCATTTT. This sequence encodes CASSPGDGNQPQHF.

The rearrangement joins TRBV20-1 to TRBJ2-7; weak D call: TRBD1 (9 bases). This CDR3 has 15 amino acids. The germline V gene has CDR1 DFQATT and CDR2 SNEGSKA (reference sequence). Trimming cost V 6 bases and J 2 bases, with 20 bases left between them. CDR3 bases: TGCAGTGCCTACGGGGGGGGACAGGGTACCTACGAGCAGTACTTC. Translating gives CSAYGGGQGTYEQYF.

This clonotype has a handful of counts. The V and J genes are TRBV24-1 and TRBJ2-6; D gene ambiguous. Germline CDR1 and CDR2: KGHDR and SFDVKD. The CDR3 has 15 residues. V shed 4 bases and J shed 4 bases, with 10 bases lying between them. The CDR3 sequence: CATSETRWGANVLTF. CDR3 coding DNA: TGTGCCACCAGTGAGACCCGGTGGGGGGCCAACGTCCTGACTTTC.

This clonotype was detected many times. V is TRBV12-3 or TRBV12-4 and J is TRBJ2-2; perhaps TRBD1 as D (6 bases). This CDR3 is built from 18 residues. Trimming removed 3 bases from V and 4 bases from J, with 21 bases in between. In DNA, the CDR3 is TGTGCCAGCAGTTTTTCAGGGGCGTCTAGAGGGTTCACCGGGGAGCTGTTTTTT. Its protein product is CASSFSGASRGFTGELFF.

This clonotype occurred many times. The CDR3 DNA reads TGTGCCAGCAGTGAAGTTGGATTGGCTTTCTTT. It specifies CASSEVGLAFF. The chain joins TRBV25-1 to TRBJ1-1; unclear D gene. Germline values: CDR1 MGHDK, CDR2 SYGVNS. The ends were cut back, 2 bases at V and 11 bases at J, with 9 bases in the middle. The CDR3 sequence is 11 residues long.

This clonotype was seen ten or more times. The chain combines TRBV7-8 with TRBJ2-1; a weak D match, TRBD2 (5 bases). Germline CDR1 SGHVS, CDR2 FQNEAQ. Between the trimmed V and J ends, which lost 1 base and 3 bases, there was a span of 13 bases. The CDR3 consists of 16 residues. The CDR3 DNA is TGTGCCAGCAGCTTAGATCCCCTAGCCGTCTACAATGAGCAGTTCTTC. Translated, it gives CASSLDPLAVYNEQFF.

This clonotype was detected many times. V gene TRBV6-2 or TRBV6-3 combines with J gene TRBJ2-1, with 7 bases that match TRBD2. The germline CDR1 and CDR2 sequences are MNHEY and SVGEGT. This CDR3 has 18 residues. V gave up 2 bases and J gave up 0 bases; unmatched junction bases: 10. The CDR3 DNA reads TGTGCCAGCAGTTACCCTACCCACGGCGGGAGCTCCTACAATGAGCAGTTCTTC. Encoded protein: CASSYPTHGGSSYNEQFF.

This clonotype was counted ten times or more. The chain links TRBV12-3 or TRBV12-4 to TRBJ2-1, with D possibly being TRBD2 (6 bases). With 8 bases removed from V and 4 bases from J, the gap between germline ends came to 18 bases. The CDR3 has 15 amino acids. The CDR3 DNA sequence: TGTGCCAGCTTTGGCGGGAACCGTATATACAATGAGCAGTTCTTC. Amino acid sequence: CASFGGNRIYNEQFF.

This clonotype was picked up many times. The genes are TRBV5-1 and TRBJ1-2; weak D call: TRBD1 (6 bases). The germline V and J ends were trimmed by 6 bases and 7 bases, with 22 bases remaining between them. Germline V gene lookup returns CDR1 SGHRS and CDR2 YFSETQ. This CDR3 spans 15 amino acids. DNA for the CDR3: TGCGCCAGCACCCCGGGGGCGGCGAGGGGCCGTGGCTACACCTTC. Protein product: CASTPGAARGRGYTF.

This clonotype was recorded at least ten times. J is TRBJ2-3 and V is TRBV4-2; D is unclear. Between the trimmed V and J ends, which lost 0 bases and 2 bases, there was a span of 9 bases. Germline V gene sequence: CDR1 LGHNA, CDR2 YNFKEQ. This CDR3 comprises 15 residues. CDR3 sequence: CASSQDVVFTDTQYF. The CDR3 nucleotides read TGTGCCAGCAGCCAAGATGTGGTGTTCACAGATACGCAGTATTTT.

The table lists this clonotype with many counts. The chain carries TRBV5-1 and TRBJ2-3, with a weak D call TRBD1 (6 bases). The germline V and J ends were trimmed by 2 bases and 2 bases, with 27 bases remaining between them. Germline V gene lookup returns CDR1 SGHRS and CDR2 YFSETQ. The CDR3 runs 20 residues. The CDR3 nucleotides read TGCGCCAGCAGCTTCAGAGTAGTCGCAGGGGCTCTTCCTCACACAGATACGCAGTATTTT. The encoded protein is CASSFRVVAGALPHTDTQYF.

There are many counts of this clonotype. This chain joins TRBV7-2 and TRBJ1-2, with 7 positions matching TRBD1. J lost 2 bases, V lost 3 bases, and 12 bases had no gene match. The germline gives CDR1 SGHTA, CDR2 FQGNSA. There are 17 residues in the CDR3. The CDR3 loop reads CASSFKGAGAYNYGYTF. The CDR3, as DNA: TGTGCCAGCAGCTTTAAGGGGGCTGGGGCATACAACTATGGCTACACCTTC.

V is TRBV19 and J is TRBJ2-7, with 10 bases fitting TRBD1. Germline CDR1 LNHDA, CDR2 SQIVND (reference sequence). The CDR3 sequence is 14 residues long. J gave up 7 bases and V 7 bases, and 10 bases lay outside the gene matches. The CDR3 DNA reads TGTGCCAGTACCTCCGGGACAGGGGCGGGGGAGCAGTACTTC. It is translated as CASTSGTGAGEQYF.

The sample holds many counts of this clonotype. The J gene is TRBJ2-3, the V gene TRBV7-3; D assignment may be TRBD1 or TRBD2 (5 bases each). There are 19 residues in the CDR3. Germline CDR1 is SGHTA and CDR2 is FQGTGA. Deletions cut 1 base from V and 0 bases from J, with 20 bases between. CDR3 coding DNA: TGTGCCAGCAGCTTAATGAATGGGGGTGACTTACTCAGCACAGATACGCAGTATTTT. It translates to CASSLMNGGDLLSTDTQYF.

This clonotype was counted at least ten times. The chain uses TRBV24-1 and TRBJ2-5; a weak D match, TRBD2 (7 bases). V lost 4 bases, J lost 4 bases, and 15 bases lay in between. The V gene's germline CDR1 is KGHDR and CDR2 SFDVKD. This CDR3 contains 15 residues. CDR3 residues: CATSDPKGGRETQYF. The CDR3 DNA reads TGTGCCACCAGTGACCCGAAGGGGGGGCGAGAGACCCAGTACTTC.

The CDR3 bases are TGCGCCAGCAGCCAAGAAGGTTCTAGCGTCTCCTACGAGCAGTACTTC. The encoded protein is CASSQEGSSVSYEQYF. The rearrangement uses TRBV4-3 and TRBJ2-7; a possible D gene is TRBD2 (6 bases). From germline, CDR1 is LGHNA and CDR2 YSLEER. Trimming removed 0 bases at V and 0 bases at J, with 12 bases between. The CDR3 length is 16 residues.

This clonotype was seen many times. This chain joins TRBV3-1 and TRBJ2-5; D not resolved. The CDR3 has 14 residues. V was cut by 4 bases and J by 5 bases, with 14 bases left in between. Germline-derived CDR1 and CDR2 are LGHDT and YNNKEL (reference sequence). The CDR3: CASSPDLVGETQYF. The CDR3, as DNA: TGTGCCAGCAGCCCAGACCTGGTTGGGGAGACCCAGTACTTC.

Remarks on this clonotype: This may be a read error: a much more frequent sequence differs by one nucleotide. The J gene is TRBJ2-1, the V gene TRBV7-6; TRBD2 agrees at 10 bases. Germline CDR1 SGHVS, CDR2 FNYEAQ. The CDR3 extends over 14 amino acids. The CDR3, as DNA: TGTACCAGCAGCCTAGCGGGAGCAAGGAATGAGCAGTTCTTC. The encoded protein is CTSSLAGARNEQFF. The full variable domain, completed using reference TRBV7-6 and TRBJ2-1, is GAGVSQSPRYKVTKRGQDVALRCDPISGHVSLYWYRQALGQGPEFLTYFNYEAQQDKSGLPNDRFSAERPEGSISTLTIQRTEQRDSAMYRCTSSLAGARNEQFFGPGTRLTVL.

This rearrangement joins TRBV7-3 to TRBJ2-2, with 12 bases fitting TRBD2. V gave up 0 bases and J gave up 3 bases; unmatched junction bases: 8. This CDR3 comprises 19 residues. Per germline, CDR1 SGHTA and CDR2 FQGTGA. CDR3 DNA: TGTGCCAGCAGCTTAACGTCCGGCCTAGCGGGAGGGGACACCGGGGAGCTGTTTTTT. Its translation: CASSLTSGLAGGDTGELFF. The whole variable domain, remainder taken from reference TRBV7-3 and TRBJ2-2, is GAGVSQTPSNKVTEKGKYVELRCDPISGHTALYWYRQSLGQGPEFLIYFQGTGAADDSGLPNDRFFAVRPEGSVSTLKIQRTERGDSAVYLCASSLTSGLAGGDTGELFFGEGSRLTVL.